These T cell receptor beta chains were read from a single sample in a study of blood T cell repertoires in COVID-19. Sequencing was performed with immunoSEQ multiplex PCR; in TCRdb, only in-frame clones are kept and a portion is missing. The repertoire holds roughly 400,000 clones, with about 87% as singletons. The sequenced sample was PBMCs or T cells enriched from blood (not recorded which). The receptors were gathered from a woman between 50 and 59 years old who had recovered from COVID-19. Both conserved end residues are part of each CDR3. D genes are given only for firm matches. The size entry is marked missing in some rows and otherwise reads once, few, many or a size class.

J gene: TRBJ1-2; D gene: TRBD1; clone size: NA; V gene: TRBV11-2; CDR3 DNA: TGTGCCAGCAGCCAAGGGACAGGGATAAACACCTTC; CDR3 protein: CASSQGTGINTF
J gene: TRBJ2-7; D gene: NA; clone size: NA; V gene: TRBV5-1; CDR3 DNA: TGCGCCAGCAGCTTCACAGGGTCAACCTACGAGCAGTACTTC; CDR3 protein: CASSFTGSTYEQYF
J gene: TRBJ2-3; D gene: TRBD2; clone size: NA; V gene: TRBV14; CDR3 DNA: TGTGCCAGCAGCCTCCGTGAGGGACTAGTCCCAGATACGCAGTATTTT; CDR3 protein: CASSLREGLVPDTQYF
J gene: TRBJ1-2; D gene: NA; clone size: NA; V gene: TRBV18; CDR3 DNA: TGTGCCAGCTCACCACCGGGTCCGGGGAACCTGCTGTTC; CDR3 protein: CASSPPGPGNLLF
J gene: TRBJ2-5; D gene: NA; clone size: NA; V gene: TRBV2; CDR3 DNA: TGTGCCAGCAGTTCTGACCAAGAGACCCAGTACTTC; CDR3 protein: CASSSDQETQYF
J gene: TRBJ1-4; D gene: NA; clone size: NA; V gene: TRBV5-4; CDR3 DNA: TGTGCCAGCAGCTTGGGCAGGGGATTGGATCAAAAACTGTTTTTT; CDR3 protein: CASSLGRGLDQKLFF
J gene: TRBJ1-1; D gene: NA; clone size: NA; V gene: TRBV2; CDR3 DNA: TGTGCCAGCAGTGAGCAGGGAACCACTGAAGCTTTCTTT; CDR3 protein: CASSEQGTTEAFF
J gene: TRBJ2-7; D gene: NA; clone size: few; V gene: TRBV19; CDR3 DNA: TGTGCCAGTCGAAGGGGTGCCTACGAGCAGTACTTC; CDR3 protein: CASRRGAYEQYF
J gene: TRBJ2-5; D gene: TRBD1; clone size: NA; V gene: TRBV27; CDR3 DNA: TGTGCCAGCAAGCTCAAGCCCGGACAGGGCACCACGGCAGGAGAGACCCAGTACTTC; CDR3 protein: CASKLKPGQGTTAGETQYF
J gene: TRBJ1-5; D gene: NA; clone size: NA; V gene: TRBV15; CDR3 DNA: TGTGCCACCAGCAGAGGACTACAGGGAGTCGGAAATCAGCCCCAGCATTTT; CDR3 protein: CATSRGLQGVGNQPQHF
J gene: TRBJ1-2; D gene: NA; clone size: once; V gene: TRBV24-1; CDR3 DNA: TGTGCCACCGGTTCGGGCTATGGCTACACCTTC; CDR3 protein: CATGSGYGYTF
J gene: TRBJ2-2; D gene: NA; clone size: once; V gene: TRBV28; CDR3 DNA: TGTGCCAGCACCATTAGATTTGGGGAGGCCGAAAACACCGGGGAGCTGTTTTTT; CDR3 protein: CASTIRFGEAENTGELFF
J gene: TRBJ1-2; D gene: NA; clone size: once; V gene: TRBV12-3/TRBV12-4; CDR3 DNA: TGTGCCAGCAGCGGACAGCCTAACTATGGCTACACCTTC; CDR3 protein: CASSGQPNYGYTF
J gene: TRBJ2-2; D gene: NA; clone size: once; V gene: TRBV2; CDR3 DNA: TGTGCCAGCAGTATTGACAGGGGGGAGCTGTTTTTT; CDR3 protein: CASSIDRGELFF
J gene: TRBJ2-7; D gene: NA; clone size: NA; V gene: TRBV10-3; CDR3 DNA: TGTGCCATCAGGACTTCCTACGAGCAGTACTTC; CDR3 protein: CAIRTSYEQYF
J gene: TRBJ2-1; D gene: NA; clone size: NA; V gene: TRBV3-1/TRBV3-2; CDR3 DNA: TGTGCCAGCAGCCCACCCAATGCGAAGAATGAGCAGTTCTTC; CDR3 protein: CASSPPNAKNEQFF
J gene: TRBJ2-1; D gene: TRBD2; clone size: NA; V gene: TRBV2; CDR3 DNA: TGTGCCAGCAGTACTAGCGGGGGAATCAATGAGCAGTTCTTC; CDR3 protein: CASSTSGGINEQFF
J gene: TRBJ1-5; D gene: NA; clone size: NA; V gene: TRBV4-3; CDR3 DNA: TGCGCCAGCAGCCAAGATTCCAGTTATCAGCCCCAGCATTTT; CDR3 protein: CASSQDSSYQPQHF
J gene: TRBJ2-5; D gene: NA; clone size: NA; V gene: TRBV5-1; CDR3 DNA: TGCGCCAGCAGCTTGGCTCTTGCGGGGCAAGGGACCCAGTACTTC; CDR3 protein: CASSLALAGQGTQYF
J gene: TRBJ1-2; D gene: NA; clone size: NA; V gene: TRBV4-1; CDR3 DNA: TGCGCCAGCAGAGGAGGGTCGGGTGGCTACACCTTC; CDR3 protein: CASRGGSGGYTF
J gene: TRBJ1-5; D gene: TRBD1; clone size: NA; V gene: TRBV7-6; CDR3 DNA: TGTGCCAGCAGCTTAGACAGGGGGAGCAATCAGCCCCAGCATTTT; CDR3 protein: CASSLDRGSNQPQHF
J gene: TRBJ1-3; D gene: NA; clone size: NA; V gene: TRBV30; CDR3 DNA: TGTGCCTGGAGTTCTGGCTTCGATGGAAACACCATATATTTT; CDR3 protein: CAWSSGFDGNTIYF
J gene: TRBJ1-3; D gene: NA; clone size: few; V gene: TRBV6-5; CDR3 DNA: TGTGCCACCAAAGTAGGGGTGTCTGGAAACACCATATATTTT; CDR3 protein: CATKVGVSGNTIYF
J gene: TRBJ1-2; D gene: NA; clone size: NA; V gene: TRBV4-3; CDR3 DNA: TGCGCCAGCAGCCAAGAAGAGCAGCGGAACTATGGCTACACCTTC; CDR3 protein: CASSQEEQRNYGYTF
J gene: TRBJ1-2; D gene: NA; clone size: NA; V gene: TRBV7-8; CDR3 DNA: TGTGCCAGCAGCCTGACAGGTTCTAGTGGCTACACCTTC; CDR3 protein: CASSLTGSSGYTF
J gene: TRBJ1-6; D gene: TRBD1; clone size: NA; V gene: TRBV5-5; CDR3 DNA: TGTGCCAGCAGCTTGGGAGGGGGCGAGTATTCACCCCTCCACTTT; CDR3 protein: CASSLGGGEYSPLHF
J gene: TRBJ2-7; D gene: TRBD1; clone size: NA; V gene: TRBV9; CDR3 DNA: TGTGCCAGCAGCGCAGGGGGCGCGTACGAGCAGTACTTC; CDR3 protein: CASSAGGAYEQYF
J gene: TRBJ1-5; D gene: TRBD1; clone size: few; V gene: TRBV7-2; CDR3 DNA: TGTGCCACCACTGCGACAGGGGGCCAGCCCCAGCATTTT; CDR3 protein: CATTATGGQPQHF
J gene: TRBJ1-1; D gene: TRBD1; clone size: NA; V gene: TRBV15; CDR3 DNA: TGTGCCACCAGCGGGAGGACAGGGATGGGCACTGAAGCTTTCTTT; CDR3 protein: CATSGRTGMGTEAFF
J gene: TRBJ1-6; D gene: NA; clone size: NA; V gene: TRBV30; CDR3 DNA: TGTGCCTGGAGTGTACGGGTATTGTCACCCCTCCACTTT; CDR3 protein: CAWSVRVLSPLHF
J gene: TRBJ2-4; D gene: TRBD2; clone size: once; V gene: TRBV4-1; CDR3 DNA: TGCGCCAGCAGCCAAGGTTGGGGACTACTAGCCAAAAACATTCAGTACTTC; CDR3 protein: CASSQGWGLLAKNIQYF
J gene: TRBJ1-1; D gene: TRBD1; clone size: NA; V gene: TRBV6-5; CDR3 DNA: TGTGCCAGCAGTTACCACCTCCGACAGGGCACTGAAGCTTTCTTT; CDR3 protein: CASSYHLRQGTEAFF
J gene: TRBJ1-3; D gene: NA; clone size: NA; V gene: TRBV5-5; CDR3 DNA: TGTGCCAGCAGCCCAGGACTGAACTCTGGAAACACCATATATTTT; CDR3 protein: CASSPGLNSGNTIYF
J gene: TRBJ1-6; D gene: TRBD1; clone size: many; V gene: TRBV19; CDR3 DNA: TGTGCCAGTAGTATAGGTACAGGGGGCCTAAATTCACCCCTCCACTTT; CDR3 protein: CASSIGTGGLNSPLHF
J gene: TRBJ2-5; D gene: TRBD1; clone size: NA; V gene: TRBV28; CDR3 DNA: TGTGCCAGCAGTTTGCCGGGACAGGGGGGCCAAGAGACCCAGTACTTC; CDR3 protein: CASSLPGQGGQETQYF
J gene: TRBJ1-4; D gene: NA; clone size: NA; V gene: TRBV12-3/TRBV12-4; CDR3 DNA: TGTGCCAGCAGTTTCGGCGGCGAAAAACTGTTTTTT; CDR3 protein: CASSFGGEKLFF
J gene: TRBJ1-5; D gene: NA; clone size: NA; V gene: TRBV6-1; CDR3 DNA: TGTGCCAGCAGTGAAATGCGCGGGAGGAATCAGCCCCAGCATTTT; CDR3 protein: CASSEMRGRNQPQHF
J gene: TRBJ1-2; D gene: TRBD1; clone size: NA; V gene: TRBV4-1; CDR3 DNA: TGCGCCAGCAGTCAGGGGACAGTTTCCTATGGCTACACCTTC; CDR3 protein: CASSQGTVSYGYTF
J gene: TRBJ1-5; D gene: TRBD1; clone size: NA; V gene: TRBV3-1/TRBV3-2; CDR3 DNA: TGTGCCAGCAGCCAAGATGGGGACAGTTCCAATCAGCCCCAGCATTTT; CDR3 protein: CASSQDGDSSNQPQHF
J gene: TRBJ1-3; D gene: NA; clone size: NA; V gene: TRBV19; CDR3 DNA: TGTGCCAGTGCCAGGGCGAACACCATATATTTT; CDR3 protein: CASARANTIYF
J gene: TRBJ2-3; D gene: TRBD2; clone size: once; V gene: TRBV7-3; CDR3 DNA: TGTGCCAGCAGCCTGGGACTAGCGGGGGCACATACGCAGTATTTT; CDR3 protein: CASSLGLAGAHTQYF
J gene: TRBJ1-2; D gene: NA; clone size: NA; V gene: TRBV18; CDR3 DNA: TGTGCCAGCTCACCAGACAGCTTAGCTAACTATGGCTACACCTTC; CDR3 protein: CASSPDSLANYGYTF
J gene: TRBJ1-4; D gene: NA; clone size: NA; V gene: TRBV5-1; CDR3 DNA: TGCGCCAGCGCCCTGGCCTCAACTAATGAAAAACTGTTTTTT; CDR3 protein: CASALASTNEKLFF
J gene: TRBJ1-4; D gene: TRBD1; clone size: NA; V gene: TRBV19; CDR3 DNA: TGTGCCAGTAGTATTATCGGGACAGAGAATGAAAAACTGTTTTTT; CDR3 protein: CASSIIGTENEKLFF
J gene: TRBJ1-6; D gene: NA; clone size: NA; V gene: TRBV5-1; CDR3 DNA: TGCGCCAGTGCCGACAGGAAAAATTCACCCCTCCACTTT; CDR3 protein: CASADRKNSPLHF
J gene: TRBJ2-7; D gene: TRBD2; clone size: NA; V gene: TRBV7-2; CDR3 DNA: TGTGCCAGCAGCCTTCAGATTGGGCTAGCGGGGAGCTCCTACGAGCAGTACTTC; CDR3 protein: CASSLQIGLAGSSYEQYF
J gene: TRBJ1-2; D gene: NA; clone size: once; V gene: TRBV7-2; CDR3 DNA: TGTGCCAGCAGCCCCACACCGGGCAGGGCTAACTATGGCTACACCTTC; CDR3 protein: CASSPTPGRANYGYTF
J gene: TRBJ1-1; D gene: TRBD1; clone size: NA; V gene: TRBV5-1; CDR3 DNA: TGCGCCAGCAGTTTACCGGGACAGGGTAGACCTGAAGCTTTCTTT; CDR3 protein: CASSLPGQGRPEAFF
J gene: TRBJ1-2; D gene: NA; clone size: NA; V gene: TRBV5-5; CDR3 DNA: TGTGCCAGCAGCTTACAACAGGGTCGACGCTATGGCTACACCTTC; CDR3 protein: CASSLQQGRRYGYTF
J gene: TRBJ2-7; D gene: NA; clone size: NA; V gene: TRBV3-1/TRBV3-2; CDR3 DNA: TGTGCCAGCACCATGGGGACTCTGAGCTCCTACGAGCAGTACTTC; CDR3 protein: CASTMGTLSSYEQYF